The following is a T cell receptor (beta chain) sequence with its context. Antigen specificity is unknown. The data originate from a study of cytotoxic CD8 clonotypes in ibrutinib-treated CLL. The study, taken as a whole, reports: Baseline values of clonality outstripped age-matched healthy donors and followed circulating CD8+ T-cell counts.

Trimming pared 4 bases from V and 0 bases from J, leaving 15 bases between. Germline-derived CDR1 and CDR2 are SNHLY and FYNNEI. The CDR3 totals 17 residues. Repertoires were generated with immunoSEQ multiplex PCR, while TCRdb's copy carries only in-frame clones and drops some. The sample includes some 9,800 clones, about 59% of them seen just once. This receptor was identified in a human donor with chronic lymphocytic leukemia. Material: PBMCs, obtained before ibrutinib treatment. The chain carries TRBV2 and TRBJ1-4; weak D call: TRBD1 (5 bases). Written as DNA, the CDR3 is TGTGCCAGCAGTGTTGGTGGGGGTACGCCAACTAATGAAAAACTGTTTTTT. Encoded protein: CASSVGGGTPTNEKLFF.